Shown below are 5 T cell receptor beta chains from a single sample sequenced in a study of shared clonotypes between healthy human individuals. TCRdb's table, derived via immunoSEQ multiplex PCR, lists solely in-frame clones and lacks some. The data show about 1.5 million clones, approximately 98% seen once. Sequenced sample: naive CD4+ T cells sorted from blood. The subset denotes: CD45RA+ positively selected. The receptor set was obtained from a man younger than 40 in good health.

The genes are TRBV21-1 and TRBJ2-7; TRBD2 is the table's D call, not checked against the DNA. TRBV21-1 is reported as a pseudogene. This CDR3 comprises 15 residues. The CDR3 spells CASNKPGGKLDEQYF. CDR3 DNA sequence: TGTGCCAGCAACAAACCGGGGGGGAAATTGGACGAGCAGTACTTC.

The CDR3 loop is CASSYIPRTSGRFNEQFF. DNA for the CDR3: TGTGCCAGCAGCTATATTCCGCGGACTAGCGGGAGATTCAATGAGCAGTTCTTC. The V call is TRBV7-3, the J call TRBJ2-1; 13 nucleotides agree with TRBD2. V was pared by 4 bases and J by 6 bases, with 12 bases of the junction left unmatched. In germline, CDR1 is SGHTA, CDR2 FQGTGA. The CDR3 length is 18 residues.

V gene TRBV9 combines with J gene TRBJ1-6; D is undetermined. This CDR3 is 15 amino acids long. Looked up from germline, CDR1 is SGDLS and CDR2 is YYNGEE. V shed 2 bases and J shed 5 bases, with 11 bases lying between them. As DNA, the CDR3 is TGTGCCAGCAGCGTCCGGGCAGAAGATAATTCACCCCTCCACTTT. Amino acids: CASSVRAEDNSPLHF. Variable domain in full (rest from reference TRBV9 and TRBJ1-6): DSGVTQTPKHLITATGQRVTLRCSPRSGDLSVYWYQQSLDQGLQFLIQYYNGEERAKGNILERFSAQQFPDLHSELNLSSLELGDSALYFCASSVRAEDNSPLHFGNGTRLTVT.

The chain uses TRBV18 and TRBJ2-1; perhaps D is TRBD1 or TRBD2 (5 bases each). Trimming removed 7 bases from V and 0 bases from J, with 13 bases in between. The CDR3 sequence is 15 residues long. CDR1 and CDR2 (germline): KGHSH, LQKENI. The chain's CDR3 is CASCSGALSYNEQFF. In DNA form, the CDR3 reads TGTGCCAGCTGCTCCGGGGCCCTCTCCTACAATGAGCAGTTCTTC.

This clone was detected only once. This chain uses TRBV11-2 with TRBJ2-2; D gene unclear. From germline, CDR1 is SGHAT and CDR2 FQNNGV. The CDR3 spans 14 residues. Between the trimmed V and J ends, which lost 2 bases and 3 bases, there was a span of 7 bases. The DNA for the CDR3 is TGTGCCAGCAGCTTACATCGGGACACCGGGGAGCTGTTTTTT. Translated, it gives CASSLHRDTGELFF.